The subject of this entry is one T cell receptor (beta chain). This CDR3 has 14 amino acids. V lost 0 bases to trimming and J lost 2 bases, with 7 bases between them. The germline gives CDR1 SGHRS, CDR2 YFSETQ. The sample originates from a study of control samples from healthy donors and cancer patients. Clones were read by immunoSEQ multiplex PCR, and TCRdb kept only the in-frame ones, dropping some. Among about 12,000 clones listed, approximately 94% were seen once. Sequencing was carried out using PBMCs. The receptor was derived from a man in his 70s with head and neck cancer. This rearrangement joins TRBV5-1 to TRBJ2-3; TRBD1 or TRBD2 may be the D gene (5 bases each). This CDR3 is CASSLGGDTDTQYF. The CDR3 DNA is TGCGCCAGCAGCTTGGGAGGGGACACAGATACGCAGTATTTT.